The source of this T cell receptor (beta chain) is a study of shared clonotypes between healthy human individuals (dated by TCRdb to the early 2020s). With respect to the entire study: A couple of women and three men aged 18 to 49 years were included in the cohort. For each donor, CD4 naive and CD4 memory were each given three plates, CD8 naive was given two plates, and CD8 memory was given one plate. Blood TCR repertoires of about 5 healthy adults were deeply sequenced to estimate repertoire size and the extent of clonotype sharing between individuals. To increase sequencing depth and limit assay-specific biases, TCR repertoire library preparation and sequencing were carried out by different laboratories using diverse techniques. Per donor, leukapheresis produced somewhere between about 0.85 and 8.9 billion PBMCs. Study-wide findings and limitations: When a handful of donors were compared, the shared fraction of clonotypes was about 5% for naive CD4, more than 3% for naive CD8, 2.3% for memory CD4, and 0.35% to 0.5% for memory CD8. Sampling was restricted to blood, and TCR repertoires in tissues likely differ from the TCR repertoires found in blood. Because the study included only a small number of donors, the genetic and exposure-history diversity represented was limited. Higher generation probabilities were observed for clonotypes shared by all four sorted-subset donors than for non-shared clonotypes. Incomplete sequencing was indicated by rarefaction of sorted-subset datasets, despite the large sequencing depth. Naive subsets generally had larger estimated clonotype richness than memory subsets. Pairwise subsampling led to the expectation that sequencing depth would affect the degree of clonotype sharing among donors.

Using the deep immunoSEQ assay, TCR CDR3 regions were amplified from genomic DNA by multiplex PCR. Extracted genomic DNA from each cell subset was spread evenly across all wells of several immunoSEQ 96-well plates, with each plate serving as a replicate. For sorted subsets, around 200 ng genomic DNA, equal to some 30,000 T cell genomes, was loaded into each replicate PCR. Purified libraries were measured with a Qubit 3.0 fluorometer, size-checked on a Bioanalyzer 2100, and measured again with the KAPA Library Quantification kit. Every immunoSEQ 96-well plate was sequenced on a dedicated single-read 150-cycle Illumina NextSeq 550 flow cell. Per the original workflow: Because the immunoSEQ output included only junctional sequences and no quality scores, the filtering could not be the same as the filtering used for full-length reads. To assign V/J genes and CDR3, sequences were annotated using PyIR, a Python wrapper for IgBLAST v1.9, with IMGT germline references. Any read was removed if the V/J assignment was weak (E-value above 1e-6), the CDR3 was missing, or the read contained stop codons, out-of-frame junctions, or ambiguous translated residues. V3J clonotypes were defined as sequences sharing the same inferred V gene, J gene, and CDR3 amino acid sequence. To compute the percentage overlap between repertoires, the number of shared unique clonotypes was divided by the size of the smaller repertoire. Three approaches were used to assess repertoire richness: RTK rarefaction, the Chao1 estimator, and Recon v2.1 estimates of unobserved clonotypes. OLGA was used to compute generation probabilities for all TCRbeta clonotypes that the gDNA method yielded from a handful of donors. TCRdb carries this immuneACCESS record with in-frame sequences only. Its versions omit some clonotypes, under half of them owing to an unresolved V gene in the studies checked, with the rest unexplained. V and J calls and clone size come straight from that table; D and trimming were deduced from the DNA. Within this sample are over 2 million clones, with roughly 95% of them counted one time only. Approximately 0.13% of the sample comes from the top ten.

For this clone: Its cognate antigen has yet to be identified. Per-nucleotide qualities are absent, and no much larger clonotype sits a single base away.

The germline V gene (reference sequence) yields LNHDA for CDR1 and SQIVND for CDR2. From its cysteine to its phenylalanine, the CDR3 spans 15 amino acids. Here the CDR3 DNA is all that survives: 45 bases in frame from base 1. V sheds 1 base and J sheds 2 bases, leaving 12 bases between their ends. The donors were healthy, HIV-negative adults with no recently reported acute infections or vaccinations. Every donor was a Caucasian adult living in Nashville, Tennessee, USA. CD4+ T cells were enriched by magnetic negative selection, after which naive cells were positively selected on CD45RA and the negative fraction was taken as the memory subset. Blood was obtained by leukapheresis, after which PBMCs were separated by Ficoll-Histopaque density gradient centrifugation and cryopreserved in liquid nitrogen vapor phase. Analytical flow cytometry was used to check the purity and quantity of each magnetically sorted T cell population. Genomic DNA was isolated from each sorted fraction and quantified by UV absorbance on a Nanodrop 2000c.

The V and J genes are TRBV19 and TRBJ2-7, with TRBD1 perhaps the D gene, on 6 matching bases. Material: naive CD4+ T cells sorted from blood. Taken with the paper, the label for cell subset or site translates to: CD45RA+ positively selected. This receptor was obtained from a man aged 18-30 years in good health. The CDR3 region reads CASSIGTGTPYEQYF. The base sequence is TGTGCCAGTAGTATAGGTACCGGGACACCCTACGAGCAGTACTTC.